This paragraph reports one TCR beta chain. Its antigen is still unknown. The authors divided CD4+ cells into CD45RA+ naive and CD45RA-negative memory subsets. The data originate from a study of shared clonotypes between healthy human individuals. Only in-frame clones appear in the TCRdb table, and some are missing; sequencing was by immunoSEQ multiplex PCR. The sample has approximately 620,000 clones, 95% to 98% seen once. Study results and limitations: It was the non-shared clonotypes that had lower generation probabilities than clonotypes shared by all four donors. Memory subsets generally showed smaller estimated richness than naive subsets did. Only blood was sampled; tissue repertoires likely differ.

The sequence came from a woman in her twenties or thirties in good health. Sequenced input: naive CD4+ T cells sorted from blood. Subset of the sample: CD45RA+ positively selected.

CDR3 protein: CASSLELGETQYF. CDR3 nucleotide sequence: TGTGCCAGCAGCTTAGAACTAGGGGAGACCCAGTACTTC. The V and J genes are TRBV7-9 and TRBJ2-5, with D perhaps TRBD2 (5 bases). This CDR3 contains 13 residues. V was cut by 1 base and J by 5 bases, with 8 bases left in between. Germline V lookup: CDR1 SEHNR, CDR2 FQNEAQ (reference sequence). Together with reference TRBV7-9 and TRBJ2-5, the CDR3 gives the full variable domain: DTGVSQNPRHKITKRGQNVTFRCDPISEHNRLYWYRQTLGQGPEFLTYFQNEAQLEKSRLLSDRFSAERPKGSFSTLEIQRTEQGDSAMYLCASSLELGETQYFGPGTRLLVL.